This paragraph covers one TCR beta chain sequence. These data come from a study of blood T cell repertoires in COVID-19. This table comes from immunoSEQ multiplex PCR, and its TCRdb copy is limited to in-frame clones, with some not included. In the table there are 250,000 to 300,000 clones, 85% of which are singletons. CDR3 size: 15 residues. Germline V CDR1 and CDR2: MNHEY, SMNVEV (reference sequence). V was cut by 3 bases and J by 0 bases, with 8 bases left in between. The clonotype was recovered from a man aged 50-60 years with active or convalescent COVID-19. The rearrangement uses TRBV27 and TRBJ1-4; D gene uncertain. Input material: peripheral blood. The CDR3 nucleotides are TGTGCCAGCAGTTTCGGAGGGACAACTAATGAAAAACTGTTTTTT. This gives the protein CASSFGGTTNEKLFF.